This T cell receptor (beta chain) was captured by sequencing in a study of PD-L1 blockade in urothelial cancer. Study background: Patients, treated from about 2014 onward, received atezolizumab 1,200 mg intravenously every 3 weeks. Specimens of blood held a median count of about 140,000 T cells.

This clone was detected once. Antigen: not known. Generated by immunoSEQ multiplex PCR, the TCRdb table keeps only in-frame clones and is missing some. The data hold fewer than 65,000 clones, with roughly four fifths observed a single time. The study, taken as a whole, reports: Tumor-associated clones in blood expanded more at 3 weeks in durable-benefit patients.

The time point was: pretreatment peripheral blood. Anywhere from 1 to 8 samples came from each patient, spanning pretreatment and on-treatment. Trimming cost V 7 bases and J 7 bases, with 20 bases left between them. Germline V CDR1 and CDR2: SGHTA, FQGNSA. This CDR3 contains 15 residues. The V and J genes are TRBV7-2 and TRBJ2-1, with D perhaps matching TRBD2 (6 bases). The material was PBMCs, obtained around atezolizumab (anti-PD-L1) treatment. This receptor was identified in a man between 65 and 85 years old with urothelial cancer. The CDR3 region is CASTEISTSSNEQFF. DNA for the CDR3: TGTGCCAGCACCGAAATTAGCACTAGCAGTAATGAGCAGTTCTTC.